This T cell receptor (beta chain) was profiled in a study of shared clonotypes between healthy human individuals. TCRdb's copy holds only in-frame clones and misses some; the assay was immunoSEQ multiplex PCR. Of a few million clones listed, around 92% are singletons. All the donors were Caucasian adults who lived in Nashville, Tennessee. On this clone: Antigen unknown. The sample carries other DNA sequences with the same CDR3.

Study outcomes and limitations: On the whole, naive subsets had larger estimated richness than memory subsets had. Clonotypes not shared had lower generation probabilities than those common to all four donors.

The receptor's source is a man aged 18 to 35 in good health. Some clones in this sample may be carry-over from other donors' samples. The sequenced material came from naive CD4+ T cells from PBMCs. Subset meaning: CD45RA+ positively selected.

The CDR3, as DNA: TGTGCCAGCAGCCTGACAGGGCTCAACACTGAAGCTTTCTTT. Its protein product is CASSLTGLNTEAFF. The chain joins TRBV7-3 to TRBJ1-1; TRBD1 aligns across 7 bases. The V gene's germline CDR1 is SGHTA and CDR2 FQGTGA. V trimming: 5 bases; J trimming: 2 bases; junction bases outside the gene matches: 5. This CDR3 spans 14 amino acids.